Listed below are T cell receptor beta chains from one sample, sequenced in a study of shared T cell receptors in the human thymus. Libraries were prepared by immunoSEQ multiplex PCR; TCRdb keeps only in-frame clonotypes and omits some of them. Of roughly 700,000 clones listed, roughly 90% are singletons. These data were also filed under a second study, of human thymus T cells.

The specimen sequenced was thymocytes. Receptor source: a boy younger than two with a congenital heart defect. Both conserved end residues are part of each CDR3. The D gene is left open where the match is weak. Only part of the rows carry a size: once, few, many, or a class if the clone is expanded.

j_call | v_call | d_call | clone_size | cdr3_aa | cdr3_nt
TRBJ1-5 | TRBV28 | NA | once | CASLTASSNQPQHF | TGTGCCAGCTTGACAGCATCTAGCAATCAGCCCCAGCATTTT
TRBJ1-1 | TRBV9 | TRBD1 | NA | CASSAPWDSLNTEAFF | TGTGCCAGCAGCGCGCCTTGGGACAGCTTGAACACTGAAGCTTTCTTT
TRBJ2-1 | TRBV6-4 | TRBD2 | NA | CASRRTSGFINEQFF | TGTGCCAGCAGGCGGACTAGCGGTTTTATCAATGAGCAGTTCTTC
TRBJ1-1 | TRBV4-2 | TRBD1 | NA | CASSRDRGNTEAFF | TGTGCCAGTTCTCGAGACAGGGGAAACACTGAAGCTTTCTTT
TRBJ2-5 | TRBV2 | TRBD2 | NA | CASSERPSGYQETQYF | TGTGCCAGCAGTGAGAGGCCTAGCGGGTACCAAGAGACCCAGTACTTC
TRBJ2-1 | TRBV19 | NA | NA | CASSIGTGIDNEQFF | TGTGCCAGTAGTATAGGGACGGGAATTGACAATGAGCAGTTCTTC
TRBJ1-2 | TRBV18 | NA | NA | CASSPPSVRYTF | TGTGCCAGCTCACCCCCCAGTGTTCGCTACACCTTC
TRBJ1-6 | TRBV27 | TRBD1 | NA | CASSFEMPGTAYNSPLHF | TGTGCCAGCAGTTTCGAGATGCCAGGGACAGCCTATAATTCACCCCTCCACTTT
TRBJ2-3 | TRBV4-3 | NA | NA | CASSQDNPGQDTQYF | TGCGCCAGCAGCCAAGATAATCCAGGGCAGGATACGCAGTATTTT
TRBJ2-1 | TRBV7-6 | NA | NA | CASSLEGVAGGLYNEQFF | TGTGCCAGCAGCTTAGAGGGGGTAGCGGGCGGGCTCTACAATGAGCAGTTCTTC
TRBJ1-1 | TRBV7-2 | TRBD1 | NA | CASSVAAGTGGESDTEAFF | TGTGCCAGCAGCGTGGCGGCCGGGACAGGGGGCGAGTCGGACACTGAAGCTTTCTTT
TRBJ1-2 | TRBV28 | NA | NA | CASSLVPGRGLYGYTF | TGTGCCAGCAGTTTGGTCCCAGGCAGGGGCCTCTATGGCTACACCTTC
TRBJ2-1 | TRBV4-2 | TRBD2 | NA | CASSQELVAGNEQFF | TGTGCCAGCAGCCAAGAGTTGGTAGCGGGCAATGAGCAGTTCTTC
TRBJ2-7 | TRBV27 | NA | NA | CASNPNTQGWYEQYF | TGTGCCAGCAATCCAAATACACAGGGTTGGTACGAGCAGTACTTC
TRBJ1-4 | TRBV4-3 | NA | few | CASSQDIGEDQGKLFF | TGCGCCAGCAGCCAAGATATCGGGGAGGATCAGGGAAAACTGTTTTTT
TRBJ2-3 | TRBV10-1 | TRBD1 | NA | CASRKTGASTDTQYF | TGCGCCAGCAGGAAAACAGGGGCGAGCACAGATACGCAGTATTTT
TRBJ2-7 | TRBV5-4 | TRBD1 | NA | CASSEGTGVPYEQYF | TGTGCCAGCAGCGAAGGGACAGGGGTCCCTTACGAGCAGTACTTC
TRBJ1-1 | TRBV5-1 | NA | once | CASSLATGTEAFF | TGCGCCAGCAGCTTGGCGACGGGCACTGAAGCTTTCTTT
TRBJ2-4 | TRBV4-1 | NA | NA | CASSRGKGDIQYF | TGCGCCAGCAGCCGGGGAAAGGGGGACATTCAGTACTTC
TRBJ2-7 | TRBV7-3 | NA | NA | CAPSLPGSYEQYF | TGTGCCCCCAGCTTACCAGGGTCCTACGAGCAGTACTTC
TRBJ2-1 | TRBV5-4 | TRBD2 | NA | CASSLVVAGGQNEQFF | TGTGCCAGCAGCTTGGTTGTAGCGGGAGGGCAGAATGAGCAGTTCTTC
TRBJ2-3 | TRBV7-7 | NA | NA | CASSRTDTQYF | TGTGCCAGCAGCCGTACAGATACGCAGTATTTT
TRBJ2-1 | TRBV5-1 | TRBD2 | NA | CASSWKGLAEIQDLFF | TGCGCCAGCAGCTGGAAGGGACTAGCGGAGATTCAGGACCTGTTCTTC